The 10 T cell receptor beta chains below all came from one sample that was sequenced in a study of T cell repertoires in ileal Crohn's disease. Profiled with immunoSEQ multiplex PCR; TCRdb holds only in-frame clones, not every one. The sample has about 4,000 clones, approximately 80% seen once; the top ten hold 16%. Material for sequencing was ileal tissue. The receptors derive from an adult with Crohn's disease.

The V call is TRBV4-1, the J call TRBJ2-5; 12 bases are shared with TRBD2. The germline gives CDR1 MGHRA, CDR2 YSYEKL. The CDR3 totals 15 residues. After removal of 2 bases from V and 5 bases from J, the junction contained 3 bases not matched to a gene. CDR3 region: CASSQPLAGGETQYF. The CDR3 DNA reads TGCGCCAGCAGCCAACCCCTAGCGGGAGGGGAGACCCAGTACTTC.

The J gene is TRBJ1-1, the V gene TRBV25-1, with a weak D call TRBD1 (5 bases). The CDR3 has 14 residues. CDR1 and CDR2 from the germline V gene are MGHDK and SYGVNS. With 7 bases removed from V and 1 base from J, the gap between germline ends came to 13 bases. CDR3 nucleotides: TGTGCCAGCATTCCCCACGGGGGGAACACTGAAGCTTTCTTT. As protein: CASIPHGGNTEAFF. Complete variable domain (other parts from reference TRBV25-1 and TRBJ1-1): EADIYQTPRYLVIGTGKKITLECSQTMGHDKMYWYQQDPGMELHLIHYSYGVNSTEKGDLSSESTVSRIRTEHFPLTLESARPSHTSQYLCASIPHGGNTEAFFGQGTRLTVV.

The V gene is TRBV5-1, the J gene TRBJ2-5; D might be TRBD1 (5 bases). Per germline, CDR1 SGHRS and CDR2 YFSETQ. This CDR3 spans 14 amino acids. V was clipped by 1 base and J by 0 bases, with 7 bases between them. The CDR3 nucleotides read TGCGCCAGCAGCTTGACAGGTAACCAAGAGACCCAGTACTTC. It translates to CASSLTGNQETQYF.

V usage is TRBV7-9 and J usage is TRBJ1-1, with D maybe TRBD1 (5 bases). Trimming pared 7 bases from V and 5 bases from J, leaving 14 bases between. The V gene's germline CDR1 is SEHNR and CDR2 FQNEAQ (reference sequence). CDR3 length: 13 residues. The CDR3 nucleotides read TGTGCCAGCACGATCAATCAGGGAACTGAAGCTTTCTTT. Its translation is CASTINQGTEAFF.

The chain uses TRBV5-4 and TRBJ1-3; D unresolved. The CDR3 runs to 17 residues. Looked up from germline, CDR1 is SGHNT and CDR2 is YYREEE (reference sequence). V was pared by 0 bases and J by 0 bases, with 13 bases between. The CDR3 nucleotides are TGTGCCAGCAGCTTGGGATTTGGGAGTAGCTCTGGAAACACCATATATTTT. Protein sequence: CASSLGFGSSSGNTIYF.

This clone was detected only a few times. The J gene is TRBJ1-3, the V gene TRBV28; tentative D call: TRBD1 (5 bases). Germline assignment: CDR1 MDHEN and CDR2 SYDVKM. CDR3 length equals 16 residues. With 5 bases removed from V and 4 bases from J, the gap between germline ends came to 18 bases. CDR3 coding DNA: TGTGCCAGCAGTCTCCTGACAGAAGTCGAAGGAAACACCATATATTTT. Residues: CASSLLTEVEGNTIYF.

The V and J genes are TRBV10-2 and TRBJ2-5; the D gene is possibly TRBD2 (6 bases). This CDR3 has 13 amino acids. The germline gives CDR1 WSHSY, CDR2 SAAADI. The V gene lost 2 bases and the J gene lost 5 bases, with 9 bases spanning the gap. The CDR3 region has the DNA TGCGCCAGCAGTGAGAGCGGGCCGGAGACCCAGTACTTC. This encodes CASSESGPETQYF.

The J gene is TRBJ1-6, the V gene TRBV5-1, with 7 bases fitting TRBD1. J gave up 7 bases and V 0 bases, and 4 bases lay outside the gene matches. Germline CDR1 and CDR2: SGHRS and YFSETQ. CDR3 length: 15 residues. Here the CDR3 reads CASSLAQGDNSPLHF. Written as DNA, the CDR3 is TGCGCCAGCAGCTTGGCCCAGGGGGACAATTCACCCCTCCACTTT.

V usage is TRBV28 and J usage is TRBJ1-5, with D maybe TRBD1 (5 bases). Germline-derived CDR1 and CDR2 are MDHEN and SYDVKM. This CDR3 comprises 15 residues. V shed 3 bases and J shed 4 bases, with 13 bases lying between them. The CDR3 loop is CASSFVGGGNQPQHF. CDR3 coding DNA: TGTGCCAGCAGTTTTGTCGGGGGGGGAAATCAGCCCCAGCATTTT.

This sequence joins TRBV5-4 and TRBJ2-7; 9 positions agree with TRBD1. Losses at the gene ends were 2 bases for V and 6 bases for J; bases not matched to a gene: 3. The CDR3 is made up of 13 amino acids. CDR1 SGHNT and CDR2 YYREEE come from the germline V gene (reference sequence). DNA for the CDR3: TGTGCCAGCAGCTTTGACAGGGGGATCGAGCAGTACTTC. It is translated as CASSFDRGIEQYF.